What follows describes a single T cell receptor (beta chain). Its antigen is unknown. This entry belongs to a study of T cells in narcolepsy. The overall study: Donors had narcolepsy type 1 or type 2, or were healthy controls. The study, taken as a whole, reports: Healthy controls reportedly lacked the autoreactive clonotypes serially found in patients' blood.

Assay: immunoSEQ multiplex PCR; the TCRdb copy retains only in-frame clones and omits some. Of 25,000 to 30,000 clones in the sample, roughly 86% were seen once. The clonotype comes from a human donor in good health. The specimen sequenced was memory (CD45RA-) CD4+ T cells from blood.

Written as DNA, the CDR3 is TGTGCCTGGAGGGGAACGAGGCGGACCCCTAACTATGGCTACACCTTC. Translating it yields CAWRGTRRTPNYGYTF. This sequence joins TRBV30 and TRBJ1-2; unclear D gene. The CDR3 runs 16 residues. Germline CDR1 reads GTSNPN; CDR2 reads SVGIG (reference sequence). V lost 3 bases and J lost 0, with 17 bases in between.